This T cell receptor beta chain is drawn from a study of human T cells and chemical hapten exposure. The time point was: patch test 2, 6 weeks after DPC sensitization. Specified treatment: therapeutic diphenylcyclopropenone sensitization with weekly scalp DPC. Each CDR3 protein gets one entry after TCRdb re-called the RACE reads with MiXCR. The sample holds about 380,000 distinct CDR3 sequences, around 6% seen once. Findings and caveats of the study: Patch test score rose with PT1 expanded TCRs, significant at 8, 16, 32, not 4.

This clonotype was seen repeatedly, ten times or more. Its antigen is unidentified. This TCR came from a woman between 18 and 29 years old with alopecia areata. Some clones in this sample may be carry-over from other donors' samples. This material consisted of whole blood, taken in connection with sensitization to the hapten diphenylcyclopropenone (DPC).

The CDR3 region is CASSSRVSQGNTEAFF. CDR3 coding DNA: TGTGCCAGCAGTTCCAGGGTCTCACAGGGGAACACTGAAGCTTTCTTT. The rearrangement joins TRBV6-2 or TRBV6-3 to TRBJ1-1; a weak D match, TRBD1 (6 bases). This CDR3 has 16 residues. Germline V lookup: CDR1 MNHEY, CDR2 SVGEGT. The V and J ends lost 4 bases and 1 base respectively, with 16 bases between them.